The clone carrying this TCR beta chain was recorded many times. The germline CDR1 and CDR2 sequences are SGHTA and FQGTGA. The CDR3 runs to 15 residues. The junction had 9 bases not matched to a gene; V was cut back by 2 bases and J by 9 bases. The source material, RNA transcripts, was used to amplify TCR beta CDR3 regions. TCR CDR3 regions were first amplified by RT-PCR with HTBI primers. MiXCR was run by TCRdb on the multiplex PCR reads, yielding one entry per CDR3 protein. In the table there are about 160,000 distinct CDR3 sequences, 9.4% of which are singletons. This sample stems from a study of T cells in Graves' hyperthyroidism and ophthalmopathy.

The V gene is TRBV7-3, the J gene TRBJ2-1; 8 bases align to TRBD2. This sequence was found in a woman aged 18-35 years with Graves' hyperthyroidism that later progressed to Graves' ophthalmopathy. The sample comprised blood. The CDR3: CASSLQGTSTGEQFF. The CDR3 DNA is TGTGCCAGCAGCTTACAAGGGACTAGTACTGGTGAGCAGTTCTTC.